This T cell receptor (beta chain) was found in a study of shared clonotypes between healthy human individuals. CD45RO-negative, CCR7-selected cells formed the naive CD8 fraction, which excluded terminally differentiated effector memory CD45RA+ cells. Remarks on this clone: Its target is not known.

V shed 4 bases, J shed 7 bases, and the junction held 4 bases outside the gene matches. The CDR3 sequence is 13 residues long. Per the germline V gene, CDR1 is SGHNT and CDR2 is YYREEE (reference sequence). Study-level findings and limits: When compared with the clonotypes that were shared by all four sorted-subset donors, the non-shared clonotypes turned out to have lower generation probabilities.

The table came from immunoSEQ multiplex PCR; TCRdb's copy has only in-frame clones and leaves some out. Of about 610,000 clones detected, roughly 95% appear once; the ten largest clones hold around 0.1%. Sequencing used naive CD8+ T cells sorted from blood. The chain combines TRBV5-4 with TRBJ2-1; 8 bases line up with TRBD2. This TCR came from a young woman in good health. The CDR3 is CASSIGLANEQFF. In DNA form, the CDR3 reads TGTGCCAGCAGCATCGGACTAGCTAATGAGCAGTTCTTC.